The 26 T cell receptor beta chains given below trace back to one sample, sequenced in a study of shared clonotypes between healthy human individuals. Sequenced by immunoSEQ multiplex PCR; TCRdb stores in-frame clones only, minus some. The table lists fewer than 850,000 clones, 60% to 80% of them singletons, with about 1.8% in the top ten. Sequenced input: memory CD4+ T cells sorted from blood. Subset given: CD45RA-negative fraction. The receptors stem from a woman between 25 and 40 years old in good health.

In regard to this clone: This same CDR3 is encoded by further DNA sequences in the sample. The rearrangement joins TRBV11-3 to TRBJ1-1; a possible D gene is TRBD1 (6 bases). Trimming shortened V by 5 bases and J by 4 bases, and 11 bases separated the two germline ends. The CDR3 length is 13 residues. The germline CDR1 and CDR2 sequences are SGHNT and YENEEA. CDR3 nucleotide sequence: TGTGCCAGCAGCCCAGGGACAAGCACTGAAGCTTTCTTT. Amino acid sequence: CASSPGTSTEAFF.

In this sample, this clone turned up many times. The chain combines TRBV6-1 with TRBJ2-3, with D perhaps given as TRBD1 or TRBD2 (6 bases each). The CDR3 has 16 amino acids. The V gene lost 2 bases and the J gene lost 2 bases, with 14 bases spanning the gap. The germline V gene has CDR1 MNHNS and CDR2 SASEGT. The CDR3 coding sequence is TGTGCCAGCAGTGAAAGGGCGGGACATATCACAGATACGCAGTATTTT. Translation gives CASSERAGHITDTQYF.

This clone was picked up many times. The J gene is TRBJ1-2, the V gene TRBV10-3; the D is unclear. The germline gives CDR1 ENHRY, CDR2 SYGVKD. The CDR3 spans 13 residues. The V end lost 10 bases, the J end lost 0 bases, and 12 bases lay between the germline ends. CDR3 loop: CATGDFPNYGYTF. As DNA, the CDR3 is TGTGCCACCGGAGATTTTCCTAACTATGGCTACACCTTC.

This chain uses TRBV4-1 with TRBJ2-1; TRBD2 agrees at 7 bases. The germline gives CDR1 MGHRA, CDR2 YSYEKL. Unmatched junction bases numbered 6, after V lost 1 base and J lost 3 bases. This CDR3 region has 16 residues. CDR3 DNA sequence: TGCGCCAGCAGCCAAGGGCCTAGCGGAGTCTACAATGAGCAGTTCTTC. Translating it yields CASSQGPSGVYNEQFF.

This clone was seen only a few times. The CDR3 here is CASSPAGAGGPAEETQYF. CDR3 DNA sequence: TGTGCCAGCAGCCCAGCAGGAGCGGGAGGGCCGGCTGAAGAGACCCAGTACTTC. J is TRBJ2-5 and V is TRBV11-3; 10 bases match TRBD2. J lost 3 bases, V lost 5 bases, and 15 bases had no gene match. This CDR3 has 18 amino acids. From germline, CDR1 is SGHNT and CDR2 YENEEA.

This chain links TRBV7-2 with TRBJ2-1; 8 positions match TRBD2. V dropped 1 base and J dropped 8; count of bases not matched to a gene: 7. The germline gives CDR1 SGHTA, CDR2 FQGNSA. The CDR3 contains 15 residues. As DNA, the CDR3 is TGTGCCAGCAGCTTAGTCGGGACTAGTTTCCATGAGCAGTTCTTC. Protein: CASSLVGTSFHEQFF.

This clone was found a few times. The chain couples TRBV7-9 to TRBJ2-1; 15 nucleotides match TRBD2. Germline CDR1 is SEHNR and CDR2 is FQNEAQ (reference sequence). V lost 4 bases, J lost 12 bases, and 4 bases stayed unmatched. CDR3 length equals 14 residues. The CDR3 bases are TGTGCCAGCAGCTATGGACTAGCGGGAGGGGGGCAGTTCTTC. Translated, it gives CASSYGLAGGGQFF.

The V and J genes are TRBV19 and TRBJ2-1, with TRBD2 identical over 14 bases. CDR1 and CDR2 (germline): LNHDA, SQIVND (reference sequence). There are 17 residues in the CDR3. V was pared by 7 bases and J by 7 bases, with 12 bases of the junction left unmatched. In DNA form, the CDR3 reads TGTGCCAGTACCCTTAGAGGGGGACTAGCGGGAGCGAATGAGCAGTTCTTC. Its protein product is CASTLRGGLAGANEQFF.

The V call is TRBV5-4, the J call TRBJ1-1; D gene uncertain. The V and J ends lost 0 bases and 0 bases respectively, with 6 bases between them. Per germline, CDR1 SGHNT and CDR2 YYREEE (reference sequence). This CDR3 has 14 amino acids. CDR3 DNA sequence: TGTGCCAGCAGCTTGGGCCCACTGAACACTGAAGCTTTCTTT. This encodes CASSLGPLNTEAFF. The complete variable domain, with remaining parts taken from reference TRBV5-4 and TRBJ1-1, reads ETGVTQSPTHLIKTRGQQVTLRCSSQSGHNTVSWYQQALGQGPQFIFQYYREEENGRGNFPPRFSGLQFPNYSSELNVNALELDDSALYLCASSLGPLNTEAFFGQGTRLTVV.

Only one count was recorded for this clone. The chain uses TRBV27 and TRBJ2-1, with a possible D match to TRBD1 (6 bases). CDR1 MNHEY and CDR2 SMNVEV come from the germline V gene (reference sequence). CDR3 length: 14 amino acids. V lost 5 bases to trimming and J lost 5 bases, with 13 bases between them. The CDR3 nucleotides read TGTGCCAGCAGTAAAACTAGGGGGAACAATGAGCAGTTCTTC. Protein product: CASSKTRGNNEQFF.

This clone was detected ten times or more. The chain joins TRBV12-2 to TRBJ2-7; the table's D call of TRBD1 was not tested on the DNA. TRBV12-2 is designated a pseudogene. CDR3 length equals 17 residues. Here the CDR3 reads CASRLVTDRANSYEQYF. CDR3 sequence (DNA): TGTGCAAGTCGCTTAGTTACCGACAGGGCTAACTCCTACGAGCAGTACTTC.

This chain links TRBV30 with TRBJ1-1, with 8 bases identical to TRBD1. Germline-derived CDR1 and CDR2 are GTSNPN and SVGIG (reference sequence). CDR3 length: 12 residues. The junction had 3 bases not matched to a gene; V was cut back by 6 bases and J by 3 bases. Here the CDR3 DNA reads TGTGCCTGTACAGGGGGGGACACTGAAGCTTTCTTT. Encoded protein: CACTGGDTEAFF.

The rearrangement links TRBV10-2 to TRBJ1-1; TRBD1 is a possible D gene (5 bases). The ends were cut back, 6 bases at V and 5 bases at J, with 22 bases in the middle. The CDR3 totals 16 residues. Germline CDR1 WSHSY, CDR2 SAAADI. The CDR3 DNA reads as TGCGCCAGCAGCCCCGATAGGGGCGCGGGGGGAACTGAAGCTTTCTTT. Translated, it gives CASSPDRGAGGTEAFF.

This clone was counted a few times. This could be a read error, since a much larger clone is one nucleotide away. Other DNA sequences within the sample encode an identical CDR3. The V and J genes are TRBV9 and TRBJ1-3; D unresolved. V dropped 0 bases and J dropped 0 bases, with 4 bases sitting between them. This CDR3 comprises 14 residues. Germline V gives CDR1 SGDLS, CDR2 YYNGEE. In DNA, the CDR3 is TGTGCCAGCAGCGTAGCCAGCTCTGGAAACACCATATATTTT. Encoded protein: CASSVASSGNTIYF.

The chain links TRBV5-1 to TRBJ1-1, with D perhaps matching TRBD1 (5 bases). Germline values: CDR1 SGHRS, CDR2 YFSETQ. V was cut by 4 bases and J by 1 base, with 8 bases left in between. This CDR3 contains 13 residues. CDR3 DNA sequence: TGCGCCAGCAGCACCGGGGGGAACACTGAAGCTTTCTTT. Translated: CASSTGGNTEAFF.

V and J are TRBV19 and TRBJ1-1, with 9 bases fitting TRBD1. The CDR3 loop spans 17 amino acids. Germline V gene lookup returns CDR1 LNHDA and CDR2 SQIVND (reference sequence). The V and J ends lost 3 bases and 0 bases, in that order; junction bases with no gene match: 8. The CDR3 loop is CASSIRTGEIMNTEAFF. The DNA for the CDR3 is TGTGCCAGTAGTATTCGGACAGGGGAAATAATGAACACTGAAGCTTTCTTT.

This chain connects TRBV7-8 to TRBJ2-3, with TRBD2 identical over 12 bases. Per the germline V gene, CDR1 is SGHVS and CDR2 is FQNEAQ. The CDR3 covers 19 residues. V lost 2 bases to trimming and J lost 2 bases; unmatched junction nucleotides: 11. CDR3 coding DNA: TGTGCCAGCAGCTTAAACCGTATCCTAGCGGGGGGGGTCACAGATACGCAGTATTTT. Protein product: CASSLNRILAGGVTDTQYF.

The V and J genes are TRBV18 and TRBJ1-1, with D perhaps TRBD1 (5 bases). This CDR3 region has 17 residues. Germline assignment: CDR1 KGHSH and CDR2 LQKENI. V gave up 6 bases and J gave up 5 bases, with 25 bases separating them. CDR3 region: CASSPRVQGNDGTEAFF. CDR3 coding DNA: TGTGCCAGCTCCCCGCGAGTTCAGGGTAATGATGGGACTGAAGCTTTCTTT.

The CDR3: CATSRPDRPNTEAFF. The CDR3 coding sequence is TGTGCCACCAGCAGACCTGACAGGCCGAACACTGAAGCTTTCTTT. The V call is TRBV15, the J call TRBJ1-1; D may be TRBD1 (6 bases). Trimming shortened V by 2 bases and J by 1 base, and 11 bases separated the two germline ends. This CDR3 contains 15 residues. The V gene's germline CDR1 is LNHNV and CDR2 YYDKDF (reference sequence). The variable domain in full, with the rest retrieved from reference TRBV15 and TRBJ1-1, is DAMVIQNPRYQVTQFGKPVTLSCSQTLNHNVMYWYQQKSSQAPKLLFHYYDKDFNNEADTPDNFQSRRPNTSFCFLDIRSPGLGDTAMYLCATSRPDRPNTEAFFGQGTRLTVV.

The rearrangement joins TRBV5-4 to TRBJ2-7; 7 positions agree with TRBD1. Germline CDR1 and CDR2: SGHNT and YYREEE (reference sequence). With V trimmed by 2 bases and J by 4 bases, 3 bases remained unmatched. This CDR3 comprises 13 residues. The CDR3 region is CASSLKGAYEQYF. CDR3 in DNA: TGTGCCAGCAGCTTAAAGGGGGCTTACGAGCAGTACTTC.

V gene TRBV7-9 combines with J gene TRBJ1-2, with D perhaps matching TRBD1 (5 bases). Looked up from germline, CDR1 is SEHNR and CDR2 is FQNEAQ (reference sequence). Trimming took 5 bases from V and 8 from J, leaving 18 bases between them. The CDR3 runs 14 residues. This CDR3 reads CASSATVLEHGYTF. The CDR3 nucleotides are TGTGCCAGCAGCGCGACAGTTTTGGAGCACGGCTACACCTTC.

This clone was counted only a few times. The rearrangement links TRBV2 to TRBJ1-4; 8 bases are shared with TRBD1. This CDR3 has 17 residues. Germline V CDR1 and CDR2: SNHLY, FYNNEI. Unmatched junction bases numbered 10, after V lost 6 bases and J lost 1 base. CDR3 bases: TGTGCCAGCAGCGAAATACAGGGGGGAGGAACTAATGAAAAACTGTTTTTT. Translating it yields CASSEIQGGGTNEKLFF. The entire variable domain, with the rest obtained from reference TRBV2 and TRBJ1-4, is as follows: EPEVTQTPSHQVTQMGQEVILRCVPISNHLYFYWYRQILGQKVEFLVSFYNNEISEKSEIFDDQFSVERPDGSNFTLKIRSTKLEDSAMYFCASSEIQGGGTNEKLFFGSGTQLSVL.

The V call is TRBV6-1, the J call TRBJ1-2; 11 bases are a match to TRBD1. The germline gives CDR1 MNHNS, CDR2 SASEGT. CDR3 size: 17 residues. V shed 3 bases, J shed 4 bases, and the junction held 10 bases outside the gene matches. In DNA, the CDR3 is TGTGCCAGCAGTGACCGGCTTCGGACAGGGGGCGCCTATGGCTACACCTTC. Protein sequence: CASSDRLRTGGAYGYTF.

This chain links TRBV15 with TRBJ2-7; D possibly corresponds to TRBD2 (5 bases). V gave up 0 bases and J gave up 3 bases, with 24 bases separating them. The germline CDR1 and CDR2 sequences are LNHNV and YYDKDF (reference sequence). The CDR3 has 19 amino acids. In DNA form, the CDR3 reads TGTGCCACCAGCAGAGATCTTAGCTTGGGCCCCGGGGTTAACTACGAGCAGTACTTC. Residues: CATSRDLSLGPGVNYEQYF.

This chain connects TRBV7-2 to TRBJ2-5, with D perhaps TRBD2 (6 bases). The germline CDR1 and CDR2 sequences are SGHTA and FQGNSA. Trimming removed 5 bases from V and 1 base from J, with 14 bases in between. CDR3 length: 15 residues. The CDR3 sequence is CASSILALTQETQYF. The DNA for the CDR3 is TGTGCCAGCAGCATCCTAGCGCTTACCCAAGAGACCCAGTACTTC. The full variable domain, its missing parts supplied by reference TRBV7-2 and TRBJ2-5, is GAGVSQSPSNKVTEKGKDVELRCDPISGHTALYWYRQSLGQGLEFLIYFQGNSAPDKSGLPSDRFSAERTGGSVSTLTIQRTQQEDSAVYLCASSILALTQETQYFGPGTRLLVL.

This clone was seen repeatedly, ten times or more. The genes are TRBV15 and TRBJ1-1; D uncertain. This CDR3 spans 13 amino acids. The V gene lost 0 bases and the J gene lost 1 base, with 3 bases spanning the gap. The germline V gene encodes CDR1 LNHNV and CDR2 YYDKDF (reference sequence). The CDR3 protein is CATSREQNTEAFF. The CDR3 nucleotides are TGTGCCACCAGCAGAGAACAGAACACTGAAGCTTTCTTT.